One and the same sample provided the 15 T cell receptor beta chains below, sequenced in a study of blood T cell repertoires in COVID-19. Clones were sequenced by immunoSEQ multiplex PCR, and TCRdb holds only the in-frame ones, with some missing. Of 150,000 to 200,000 clones listed, around 92% are singletons. Sequenced sample: peripheral blood. The receptors here all came from a man aged 25 to 45 with COVID-19, enrolled during active disease.

The gene calls are TRBV5-1 and TRBJ1-2, with D maybe TRBD1 (5 bases). The CDR3 is 17 amino acids. V lost 1 base, J lost 5 bases, and 21 bases lay in between. Germline V gene data show CDR1 as SGHRS and CDR2 as YFSETQ. In nucleotides, the CDR3 is TGCGCCAGCAGCTTGCATGGGACTAGCGGGGCTCTGTATGGCTACACCTTC. This encodes CASSLHGTSGALYGYTF.

The chain employs TRBV2 and TRBJ1-2; 7 nucleotides agree with TRBD1. There are 16 residues in the CDR3. Germline loops: CDR1 SNHLY, CDR2 FYNNEI. The J segment lost 3 bases and the V segment lost 1 base, leaving 8 bases of the junction unmatched. The CDR3 region is CASSEVRRQGHYGYTF. CDR3 bases: TGTGCCAGCAGTGAAGTCCGGAGACAGGGACACTATGGCTACACCTTC.

J is TRBJ2-7 and V is TRBV6-5; 7 bases align to TRBD2. Germline CDR1 is MNHEY and CDR2 is SVGAGI. CDR3 length equals 15 residues. Trimming at V came to 0 bases and at J to 0 bases, leaving 2 bases not matched to a gene. Written as DNA, the CDR3 is TGTGCCAGCAGTTACTCGGGCGGGAGCTCCTACGAGCAGTACTTC. It codes for CASSYSGGSSYEQYF.

This clone was seen a single time. The chain recombines TRBV10-3 with TRBJ1-5; the match to TRBD1 covers 9 bases. V was clipped by 0 bases and J by 4 bases; unmatched bases: 4. Germline V gene lookup returns CDR1 ENHRY and CDR2 SYGVKD. The CDR3 length is 16 residues. The CDR3 is CAISESQTGGNQPQHF. The CDR3 DNA reads as TGTGCCATCAGTGAGTCTCAGACAGGGGGAAATCAGCCCCAGCATTTT.

The chain employs TRBV5-6 and TRBJ2-1; 12 nucleotides align to TRBD2. After removal of 4 bases from V and 7 bases from J, the junction contained 3 bases not matched to a gene. Looked up from germline, CDR1 is SGHDT and CDR2 is YYEEEE. The CDR3 consists of 14 residues. CDR3 residues: CASSPGLAGNEQFF. The CDR3, as DNA: TGTGCCAGCAGCCCCGGACTAGCGGGAAATGAGCAGTTCTTC. Complete variable domain (other parts from reference TRBV5-6 and TRBJ2-1): DAGVTQSPTHLIKTRGQQVTLRCSPKSGHDTVSWYQQALGQGPQFIFQYYEEEERQRGNFPDRFSGHQFPNYSSELNVNALLLGDSALYLCASSPGLAGNEQFFGPGTRLTVL.

V is TRBV19 and J is TRBJ2-7, with D tentatively TRBD1 (5 bases). Germline lookup yields CDR1 LNHDA and CDR2 SQIVND (reference sequence). This CDR3 is 12 amino acids long. Between the trimmed V and J ends, which lost 9 bases and 7 bases, there was a span of 16 bases. The CDR3 nucleotides are TGTGCCAGCGGTGTGGGGCTGGGGGAGCAGTACTTC. Encoded protein: CASGVGLGEQYF.

The chain joins TRBV27 to TRBJ1-5, with D perhaps matching TRBD1 (5 bases). V gave up 2 bases and J gave up 2 bases, with 10 bases separating them. Germline V gene sequence: CDR1 MNHEY, CDR2 SMNVEV (reference sequence). There are 15 residues in the CDR3. The DNA of the CDR3 is TGTGCCAGCAGTTTAAGCAGCAGGGGCAATCAGCCCCAGCATTTT. Translation gives CASSLSSRGNQPQHF.

This clone was seen a single time. This sequence joins TRBV27 and TRBJ2-1; 8 bases align to TRBD2. The J segment lost 0 bases and the V segment lost 2 bases, leaving 12 bases of the junction unmatched. The CDR3 covers 19 residues. Germline assignment: CDR1 MNHEY and CDR2 SMNVEV (reference sequence). The CDR3 sequence: CASSLGTRGGGASYNEQFF. The DNA for the CDR3 is TGTGCCAGCAGTTTAGGGACCCGGGGGGGAGGCGCCTCCTACAATGAGCAGTTCTTC.

This rearrangement joins TRBV7-9 to TRBJ2-7; D not certain. V was trimmed by 6 bases and J by 2 bases, leaving 14 bases between them. The CDR3 runs 14 residues. Per the germline V gene, CDR1 is SEHNR and CDR2 is FQNEAQ (reference sequence). The CDR3 DNA is TGTGCCAGCAGTCTTAACAGCTTTCCCTACGAGCAGTACTTC. It translates to CASSLNSFPYEQYF.

The chain employs TRBV27 and TRBJ1-1; D is ambiguous. The CDR3 length is 14 residues. The V gene lost 5 bases and the J gene lost 0 bases, with 10 bases spanning the gap. The germline V gene has CDR1 MNHEY and CDR2 SMNVEV (reference sequence). This chain's CDR3 is CASSRDSMNTEAFF. For the CDR3, the DNA is TGTGCCAGCAGTCGCGATAGCATGAACACTGAAGCTTTCTTT.

The V gene is TRBV19, the J gene TRBJ2-1; 8 bases align to TRBD2. Unmatched junction bases numbered 5, after V lost 3 bases and J lost 7 bases. This CDR3 has 14 amino acids. Germline values: CDR1 LNHDA, CDR2 SQIVND (reference sequence). DNA for the CDR3: TGTGCCAGTAGTATGGCGGTAGCGGGGAATGAGCAGTTCTTC. Translation: CASSMAVAGNEQFF.

This clone was observed a single time. The V gene is TRBV18, the J gene TRBJ2-5, with D possibly TRBD1 on 5 matching bases. CDR1 and CDR2 (germline): KGHSH, LQKENI. CDR3 length: 13 amino acids. V was trimmed by 5 bases and J by 2 bases, leaving 9 bases between them. CDR3 sequence reads: CASSSRDQETQYF. Written as DNA, the CDR3 is TGTGCCAGCTCAAGCAGGGATCAAGAGACCCAGTACTTC.

V usage is TRBV4-1 and J usage is TRBJ1-1, with 10 bases fitting TRBD1. Germline trimming cut 2 bases from V and 0 bases from J; bases unmatched to any gene: 6. Germline V gene data show CDR1 as MGHRA and CDR2 as YSYEKL. This CDR3 has 17 amino acids. The DNA for the CDR3 is TGCGCCAGCAGCCAAACCCCGGGACAGGGGATGAACACTGAAGCTTTCTTT. Protein: CASSQTPGQGMNTEAFF.

The chain employs TRBV11-2 and TRBJ2-7, with 9 bases fitting TRBD1. V lost 5 bases, J lost 3 bases, and 11 bases stayed unmatched. CDR3 length: 16 amino acids. Germline V gives CDR1 SGHAT, CDR2 FQNNGV. The CDR3 coding sequence is TGTGCCAGCAGCACAGGGACAGGGAGGTGGGTCTACGAGCAGTACTTC. As protein: CASSTGTGRWVYEQYF.

V usage is TRBV2 and J usage is TRBJ2-3, with 7 bases lining up with TRBD1. This CDR3 region has 16 residues. Germline assignment: CDR1 SNHLY and CDR2 FYNNEI. J gave up 2 bases and V 3 bases, and 8 bases lay outside the gene matches. The CDR3 protein is CASSDGQVPTTDTQYF. The CDR3 DNA follows: TGTGCCAGCAGTGATGGACAGGTCCCTACCACAGATACGCAGTATTTT. The full variable domain, its missing parts supplied by reference TRBV2 and TRBJ2-3, is EPEVTQTPSHQVTQMGQEVILRCVPISNHLYFYWYRQILGQKVEFLVSFYNNEISEKSEIFDDQFSVERPDGSNFTLKIRSTKLEDSAMYFCASSDGQVPTTDTQYFGPGTRLTVL.